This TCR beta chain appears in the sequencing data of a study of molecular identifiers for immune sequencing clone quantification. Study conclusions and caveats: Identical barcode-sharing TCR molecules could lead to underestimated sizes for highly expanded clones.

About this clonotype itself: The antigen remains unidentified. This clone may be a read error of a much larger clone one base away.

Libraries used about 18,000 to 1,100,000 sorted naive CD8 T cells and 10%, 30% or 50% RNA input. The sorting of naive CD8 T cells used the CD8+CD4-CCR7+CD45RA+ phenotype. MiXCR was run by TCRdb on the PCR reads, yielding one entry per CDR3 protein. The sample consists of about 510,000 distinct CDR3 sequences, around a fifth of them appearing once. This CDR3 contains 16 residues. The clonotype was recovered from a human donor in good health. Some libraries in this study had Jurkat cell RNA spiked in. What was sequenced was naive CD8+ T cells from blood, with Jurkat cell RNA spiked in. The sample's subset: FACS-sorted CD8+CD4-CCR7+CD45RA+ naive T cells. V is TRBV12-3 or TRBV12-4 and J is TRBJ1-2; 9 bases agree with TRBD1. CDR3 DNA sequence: TGTGCCGGCAGTCTAACTTCCGGGACAGGGAGGGATGGCTACACCTTC. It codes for CAGSLTSGTGRDGYTF.